This T cell receptor beta chain was documented in a study of identical twins listed by TCRdb under 2016. Notes on the research overall: To test whether fetal clonotypes persist, this study deep-sequenced TCR alpha and beta repertoires from monozygotic twins, from unrelated adults of various ages, and from cord blood. To rule out contamination, replicate twin experiments were performed at different times with different library preparation protocols. What the study reported, not specific to this receptor: Out-of-frame TCR alpha sharing in monozygotic twins was systematically underestimated by recombination models, whereas sharing between unrelated individuals was in agreement with the recombination models. The excess sharing between twins in beta out-of-frame sequences was weaker because fewer shared sequences reduced the signal-to-noise ratio. Abundant cord blood beta clonotypes had fewer insertions, young adult naive repertoires showed a similar but weaker trend, and memory repertoires showed no such trend. Because the same donors could not be followed over many years, conclusions were based on cross-sectional statistical analysis. Zero-insertion analyses could be partly confounded by invariant T cells such as MAIT and iNKT, though diverse VJ usage argued against such confounding for most clonotypes. Compared with coincidental sharing between unrelated individuals, out-of-frame TCR alpha sequences shared between twins had an excess of sequences with low generation probability.

A note on this clonotype: Its antigen target is currently unknown. Per-base qualities were not stored, and no clone one base away is much larger.

Trimming removed 2 bases from V and 2 bases from J; the gene matches leave 2 bases unexplained. The CDR3 runs 15 amino acids, cysteine and phenylalanine included. Only the CDR3 DNA is retained, 45 bases long and in frame from the first base. Libraries were prepared through 5' RACE. The sequencer was an Illumina HiSeq 2000. A universal primer binding site was introduced by template switching, and a unique molecular identifier was present in the final cDNA, enabling accurate counting of TCR cDNA molecules. Specific primers in the conserved constant-segment region were used to synthesize first-strand cDNA for TCR alpha and beta chains. Each cDNA library was double barcoded, with a SMART-Mk sample barcode plus Illumina barcodes, to control for contamination. TruSeq adapter sequences and Illumina sample barcodes were added in two successive PCR steps. Sequencing of the TCR alpha and beta cDNA libraries was done on the Illumina HiSeq platform using custom primers. The authors processed their data as follows. Unique molecular identifiers were extracted from raw reads with MiGEC, and CDR3 positions were determined with MiXCR. For each individual, recombination models were inferred using an EM algorithm with the repgenHMM and IGoR tools. Shared clonotype analysis was performed with the tcR package in R, normalizing sharing by the product of cloneset sizes. Out-of-frame nonproductive sequences were analyzed to study raw recombination free of thymic and clonal selection effects. In TCRdb, the public reads were trimmed at Q25 with fastp and aligned with MiXCR, with productive beta chains retained. A single entry per CDR3 protein holds the most common genes and DNA from its merged rows. Here the V and J calls rest on TCRdb's processing, not on the authors' analysis. This sample gives 300,000 to 400,000 distinct CDR3 sequences in total; approximately 13% of them show up just once. The ten largest clones take up approximately 7.5% of the sample.

Every donor in the study was a healthy Caucasian. The twin cohort consisted of three pairs of female monozygotic twins, all aged roughly 18 to 29 years. Positive isolation kits from Invitrogen were used to isolate CD4+ and CD8+ T cell populations. This sample was shared with a second study, whose subject was yellow fever vaccine responses in identical twins. As that second paper reports: The authors reported that the T cell response to vaccination in identical twins appeared partly convergent and partly personalized. In identical twins, the study followed T cell clones that responded to the vaccine with precision.

The sample comprised CD8+ T cells sorted from blood. The chain was built from TRBV12-3 or TRBV12-4 and TRBJ2-5, with 10 junctional bases fitting TRBD1. This TCR came from a woman in her late teens or twenties in good health. The nucleotide sequence is given as TGTGCCAGCAGTTTATGGGACAGGGGACAAGAGACCCAGTACTTC. Its protein product is CASSLWDRGQETQYF.